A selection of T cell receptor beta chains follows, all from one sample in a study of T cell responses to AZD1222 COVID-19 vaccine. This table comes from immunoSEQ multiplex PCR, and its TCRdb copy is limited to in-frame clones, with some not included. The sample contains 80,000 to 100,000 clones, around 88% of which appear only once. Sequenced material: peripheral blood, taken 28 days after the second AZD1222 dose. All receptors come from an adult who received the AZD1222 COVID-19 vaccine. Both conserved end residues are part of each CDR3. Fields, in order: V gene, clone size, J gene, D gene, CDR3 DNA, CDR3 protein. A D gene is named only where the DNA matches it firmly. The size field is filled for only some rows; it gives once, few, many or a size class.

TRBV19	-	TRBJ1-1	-	TGTGCCAGTACCCCTCGGGGGGGATACACTGAAGCTTTCTTT	CASTPRGGYTEAFF
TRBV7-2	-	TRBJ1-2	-	TGTGCCAGCAGCTCAACAGTAGGAGGGGACTATGGCTACACCTTC	CASSSTVGGDYGYTF
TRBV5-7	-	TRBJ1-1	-	TGTGCCAGCAGCCACCCGGGGGGGGACTCTTGCACTGAAGCTTTCTTT	CASSHPGGDSCTEAFF
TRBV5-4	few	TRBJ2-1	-	TGTGCCAGCAGCCGGCCCCTTTCGGAGGGGTGGCACAATGAGCAGTTCTTC	CASSRPLSEGWHNEQFF
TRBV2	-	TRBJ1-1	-	TGTGCCAGCAGGGGAGGCAGGTGGAACACTGAAGCTTTCTTT	CASRGGRWNTEAFF
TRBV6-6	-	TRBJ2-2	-	TGTGCCAGCAGTCGATGGGGGGAAGGCACCGGGGAGCTGTTTTTT	CASSRWGEGTGELFF
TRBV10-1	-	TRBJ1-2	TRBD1	TGCGCCAGCGGTCACCGGGACAGGGATCGTGGCTACACCTTC	CASGHRDRDRGYTF
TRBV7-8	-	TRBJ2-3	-	TGTGCCAGCAGCTTAGCGACAGATACGCAGTATTTT	CASSLATDTQYF
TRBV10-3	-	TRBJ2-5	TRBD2	TGTGCCATCAGTGAGAGCGGGGGGAATCAAGAGACCCAGTACTTC	CAISESGGNQETQYF
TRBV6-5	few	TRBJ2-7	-	TGTGCCAGCAGTTACACGACAGTACCCTCCTACGAGCAGTACTTC	CASSYTTVPSYEQYF
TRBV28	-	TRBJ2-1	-	TGTGCCAGCACCCCGGGGATAGGCAATGAGCAGTTCTTC	CASTPGIGNEQFF
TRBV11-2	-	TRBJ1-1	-	TGTGCCAGCAGCCGCCGGTGGGGGGCGAACACTGAAGCTTTCTTT	CASSRRWGANTEAFF
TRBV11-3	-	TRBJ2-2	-	TGTGCCAGCAGCTTCGGGGGTGACGGGGAGCTGTTTTTT	CASSFGGDGELFF
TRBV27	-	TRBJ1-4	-	TGTGCCAGCACCCAACGGGACCCACTCGGAGAAAAACTGTTTTTT	CASTQRDPLGEKLFF
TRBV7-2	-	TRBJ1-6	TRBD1	TGTGCCAGCAGCTTTGACAGGGCGAGGTCACCCCTCCACTTT	CASSFDRARSPLHF
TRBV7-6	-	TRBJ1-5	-	TGTGCCAGCAGCTTAAGGCCCAATCAGCCCCAGCATTTT	CASSLRPNQPQHF
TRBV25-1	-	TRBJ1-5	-	TGTGCCAGCAGTGATGGGTGGGGCAATCAGCCCCAGCATTTT	CASSDGWGNQPQHF
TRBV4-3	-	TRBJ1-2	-	TGCGCCAGCAGCCAGGCTCAGGGAGACTATGGCTACACCTTC	CASSQAQGDYGYTF
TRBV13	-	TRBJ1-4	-	TGTGCCAGCAGCCCCGGGGGCAGAGAGAATGAAAAACTGTTTTTT	CASSPGGRENEKLFF
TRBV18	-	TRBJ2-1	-	TGTGCCAGCTCCCAAGGACAGGCGGGAACTAATGAGCAGTTCTTC	CASSQGQAGTNEQFF
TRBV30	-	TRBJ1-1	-	TGTGCCTCGCTACGGGGGGTCACTGAAGCTTTCTTT	CASLRGVTEAFF
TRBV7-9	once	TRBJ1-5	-	TGTGCCAGCAGCTTCGATGGTCCAACGCCCCAGCATTTT	CASSFDGPTPQHF